These 22 T cell receptor beta chains originate from one sample sequenced in a study of blood T cell repertoires in COVID-19. Sequencing used immunoSEQ multiplex PCR; TCRdb keeps in-frame clones, though not all of them. Of over 200,000 clones in the sample, 89% were seen once. Sequencing was carried out using peripheral blood. The receptors shown here come from a man between 60 and 70 years old who had recovered from COVID-19.

This chain uses TRBV5-1 with TRBJ1-2, with TRBD1 as a possible D gene (6 bases). The germline V gene encodes CDR1 SGHRS and CDR2 YFSETQ. Trimming left V 0 bases short and J 1 base short, with 16 bases between. This CDR3 region has 17 residues. CDR3 protein: CASSLGISRGFNYGYTF. CDR3 nucleotide sequence: TGCGCCAGCAGCTTGGGAATCAGTAGGGGGTTTAACTATGGCTACACCTTC.

The table lists this clone with a few counts. The V gene is TRBV6-2 or TRBV6-3, the J gene TRBJ1-5; D is unclear. CDR1 is MNHEY and CDR2 is SVGEGT in the germline V gene. The CDR3 is made up of 13 amino acids. The ends were cut back, 5 bases at V and 3 bases at J, with 8 bases in the middle. CDR3 in amino acids: CASSRDVNQPQHF. Written as DNA, the CDR3 is TGTGCCAGCAGTCGAGATGTCAATCAGCCCCAGCATTTT.

V usage is TRBV19 and J usage is TRBJ2-1; tentatively, D is TRBD2 (6 bases). V lost 3 bases, J lost 8 bases, and 17 bases lay in between. The germline gives CDR1 LNHDA, CDR2 SQIVND (reference sequence). The CDR3 runs 15 residues. The CDR3 coding sequence is TGTGCCAGTAGTATGTCGGGGGAGCGAGCCTATGAGCAGTTCTTC. It codes for CASSMSGERAYEQFF.

The V call is TRBV4-2, the J call TRBJ2-1; 7 positions agree with TRBD2. CDR1 is LGHNA, CDR2 YNFKEQ, per germline. This CDR3 region has 16 residues. V lost 4 bases and J lost 3; bases outside the gene matches: 9. The CDR3 DNA reads as TGTGCCAGCAGCCGGGCCGCGGGAGTGGACTACAATGAGCAGTTCTTC. This sequence encodes CASSRAAGVDYNEQFF.

V is TRBV28 and J is TRBJ2-7; the match to TRBD1 covers 11 bases. This CDR3 has 16 residues. Germline V lookup: CDR1 MDHEN, CDR2 SYDVKM. V lost 5 bases to trimming and J lost 4 bases; unmatched junction nucleotides: 10. CDR3 amino acids: CASSPQGGQGAYEQYF. For the CDR3, the DNA is TGTGCCAGCAGTCCTCAGGGCGGACAGGGGGCATACGAGCAGTACTTC.

This rearrangement joins TRBV28 to TRBJ1-6; tentatively, D is TRBD1 (5 bases). V dropped 7 bases and J dropped 10 bases, with 17 bases sitting between them. This CDR3 contains 14 residues. Per germline, CDR1 MDHEN and CDR2 SYDVKM. Here the CDR3 DNA reads TGTGCCAGCAAGCTAAGTAGGGGTGCGTCACCCCTCCACTTT. This encodes CASKLSRGASPLHF. Drawing the rest from reference TRBV28 and TRBJ1-6, the complete variable domain is DVKVTQSSRYLVKRTGEKVFLECVQDMDHENMFWYRQDPGLGLRLIYFSYDVKMKEKGDIPEGYSVSREKKERFSLILESASTNQTSMYLCASKLSRGASPLHFGNGTRLTVT.

The DNA of the CDR3 is TGTGCCAGCTCAGAGGACAGGGGTCACAATGAGCAGTTCTTC. This translates into CASSEDRGHNEQFF. The chain employs TRBV18 and TRBJ2-1; 9 bases fit TRBD1. The CDR3 is made up of 14 amino acids. Germline V gene data show CDR1 as KGHSH and CDR2 as LQKENI. V dropped 5 bases and J dropped 5; count of bases not matched to a gene: 4.

The chain recombines TRBV3-1 (or the pseudogene TRBV3-2) with TRBJ2-3; 10 bases map to TRBD2. J was trimmed by 4 bases and V by 1 base; bases with no gene match: 5. Germline-derived CDR1 and CDR2 are LGHDT and YNNKEL (reference sequence). CDR3 size: 16 residues. Written as DNA, the CDR3 is TGTGCCAGCAGCCAAGCTCAAAGCGGGGGGGCAGATACGCAGTATTTT. It specifies CASSQAQSGGADTQYF.

This chain uses TRBV24-1 with TRBJ1-5; D call uncertain. CDR3 length equals 15 residues. Trimming removed 2 bases from V and 5 bases from J, with 12 bases in between. Germline-derived CDR1 and CDR2 are KGHDR and SFDVKD. This CDR3 is CATSDSSTGYQPQHF. DNA for the CDR3: TGTGCCACCAGTGATTCGAGTACGGGTTATCAGCCCCAGCATTTT.

V and J are TRBV23-1 and TRBJ1-6, with D perhaps matching TRBD1 (5 bases). Being an ORF, TRBV23-1 has a function that is uncertain. V lost 2 bases, J lost 7 bases, and 12 bases lay in between. The CDR3 extends over 15 amino acids. Here the CDR3 reads CASSQRAGMNSPLHF. The CDR3 DNA sequence: TGCGCCAGCAGTCAACGGGCAGGGATGAATTCACCCCTCCACTTT.

The V call is TRBV28, the J call TRBJ2-7; 11 nucleotides align to TRBD1. The germline gives CDR1 MDHEN, CDR2 SYDVKM. The V and J ends lost 6 bases and 0 bases, in that order; junction bases with no gene match: 1. This CDR3 has 14 amino acids. Here the CDR3 DNA reads TGTGCCAGCAGAGGGACAGGGGGCTCCTACGAGCAGTACTTC. This sequence encodes CASRGTGGSYEQYF.

The J gene is TRBJ1-1, the V gene TRBV4-1, with TRBD1 as a possible D gene (5 bases). The CDR3 is 15 amino acids. Trimming took 2 bases from V and 4 from J, leaving 14 bases between them. Germline CDR1 and CDR2: MGHRA and YSYEKL. The CDR3 reads CASSQKGIWGTEAFF. CDR3 nucleotides: TGCGCCAGCAGCCAAAAGGGGATATGGGGCACTGAAGCTTTCTTT.

This rearrangement joins TRBV19 to TRBJ1-5, with D possibly being TRBD1 (5 bases). The germline CDR1 and CDR2 sequences are LNHDA and SQIVND (reference sequence). There are 16 residues in the CDR3. The V gene lost 4 bases and the J gene lost 3 bases, with 16 bases spanning the gap. CDR3 in amino acids: CASSTREVSANQPQHF. Written as DNA, the CDR3 is TGTGCCAGTAGTACCAGGGAAGTAAGTGCCAATCAGCCCCAGCATTTT. Full variable domain (outside the CDR3, taken from reference TRBV19 and TRBJ1-5): DGGITQSPKYLFRKEGQNVTLSCEQNLNHDAMYWYRQDPGQGLRLIYYSQIVNDFQKGDIAEGYSVSREKKESFPLTVTSAQKNPTAFYLCASSTREVSANQPQHFGDGTRLSIL.

V is TRBV5-6 and J is TRBJ2-7; unclear D gene. There are 13 residues in the CDR3. V was clipped by 0 bases and J by 2 bases, with 6 bases between them. Per the germline V gene, CDR1 is SGHDT and CDR2 is YYEEEE. CDR3 amino acids: CASSLDRAYEQYF. CDR3 nucleotides: TGTGCCAGCAGCTTGGACAGAGCCTACGAGCAGTACTTC.

The gene calls are TRBV18 and TRBJ1-2, with TRBD1 identical over 8 bases. Germline-derived CDR1 and CDR2 are KGHSH and LQKENI. With 3 bases clipped from V and 6 bases from J, the junction kept 15 bases outside the gene matches. This CDR3 is 17 amino acids long. The CDR3: CASSPFRGVRQGNGYTF. In DNA form, the CDR3 reads TGTGCCAGCTCACCGTTTAGGGGAGTGCGACAGGGGAATGGCTACACCTTC.

DNA of the CDR3: TGTGCCAGTAGTGGAGAGACTAGCGGTCCTGGCGAGCAGTACTTC. Encoded protein: CASSGETSGPGEQYF. The V and J genes are TRBV19 and TRBJ2-7, with 9 positions matching TRBD2. CDR3 size: 15 residues. V lost 5 bases, J lost 6 bases, and 11 bases stayed unmatched. Looked up from germline, CDR1 is LNHDA and CDR2 is SQIVND (reference sequence).

V is TRBV28 and J is TRBJ2-7; 7 nucleotides agree with TRBD1. The CDR3 extends over 14 amino acids. Germline V gives CDR1 MDHEN, CDR2 SYDVKM. V was pared by 7 bases and J by 2 bases, with 8 bases of the junction left unmatched. The CDR3 coding sequence is TGTGCCAGCAATATAGGGGGCTCGACCTACGAGCAGTACTTC. Translated: CASNIGGSTYEQYF. The full variable domain, in which reference TRBV28 and TRBJ2-7 provide the parts outside the CDR3, is DVKVTQSSRYLVKRTGEKVFLECVQDMDHENMFWYRQDPGLGLRLIYFSYDVKMKEKGDIPEGYSVSREKKERFSLILESASTNQTSMYLCASNIGGSTYEQYFGPGTRLTVT.

The V and J genes are TRBV2 and TRBJ2-3, with a tentative D call TRBD1 (7 bases). Trimming left V 4 bases short and J 8 bases short, with 10 bases between. This CDR3 comprises 12 residues. CDR1 and CDR2 from the germline V gene are SNHLY and FYNNEI. The chain's CDR3 is CASSGQGGTQYF. The DNA for the CDR3 is TGTGCCAGCAGTGGGCAGGGGGGTACGCAGTATTTT.

This rearrangement joins TRBV2 to TRBJ1-2; no reliable D call. The CDR3 has 14 amino acids. Trimming took off 6 bases at V and 5 bases at J, with 16 bases between the two ends. Per germline, CDR1 SNHLY and CDR2 FYNNEI. CDR3 loop: CASSRQREIYGYTF. CDR3 coding DNA: TGTGCCAGCAGCCGACAAAGGGAGATTTATGGCTACACCTTC.

The V and J genes are TRBV7-9 and TRBJ2-6; possibly TRBD2 for D (6 bases). V lost 5 bases, J lost 2 bases, and 19 bases lay in between. CDR3 size: 18 residues. Germline V gene sequence: CDR1 SEHNR, CDR2 FQNEAQ (reference sequence). The CDR3 nucleotides read TGTGCCAGCAGCACCACCTTCGGGGGTATAGCTGGGGCCAACGTCCTGACTTTC. Translated: CASSTTFGGIAGANVLTF.

This chain connects TRBV7-2 to TRBJ1-5; D unclear. CDR3 length: 15 residues. Trimming removed 1 base at V and 2 bases at J, with 9 bases between. The V gene's germline CDR1 is SGHTA and CDR2 FQGNSA. CDR3 bases: TGTGCCAGCAGCTTAGTTTCCTCGGGCAATCAGCCCCAGCATTTT. This translates into CASSLVSSGNQPQHF.

This clone was picked up one time. The V gene is TRBV5-1, the J gene TRBJ1-1, with a weak D call TRBD1 (5 bases). V shed 1 base and J shed 1 base, with 11 bases lying between them. Germline loops: CDR1 SGHRS, CDR2 YFSETQ. This CDR3 region has 15 residues. The CDR3 DNA reads as TGCGCCAGCAGCTTGCAGGGTAGTCGGAACACTGAAGCTTTCTTT. Amino acids: CASSLQGSRNTEAFF.